These 29 T cell receptor beta chains were all obtained from the same sample, sequenced in a study of T-cell reconstitution after alpha-beta-depleted transplantation in children. Unique molecular identifiers featured in how the TCRbeta library was prepared. MiXCR, run by TCRdb on the PCR reads, gives a single entry per CDR3 protein. This table has some 600,000 distinct CDR3 sequences, roughly 13% appearing once. Sequenced material: PBMCs, mostly from graft donor cells, taken 360 days after TCRalphabeta/CD19-depleted stem cell transplant. All receptors come from a male patient younger than 18 who had a stem cell transplant for acute myeloid leukemia, so the T cells may come from the graft donor.

This clonotype was observed a few times. This chain uses TRBV11-2 with TRBJ2-7; D tentatively reads TRBD1 or TRBD2 (5 bases each). Per the germline V gene, CDR1 is SGHAT and CDR2 is FQNNGV. This CDR3 is built from 16 residues. The V and J ends lost 6 bases and 9 bases respectively, with 27 bases between them. The chain's CDR3 is CASSQRVGTFIPGQYF. The CDR3 bases are TGTGCCAGCAGTCAAAGAGTGGGGACGTTCATACCTGGGCAGTACTTC.

This clonotype was detected only once. The chain joins TRBV24-1 to TRBJ2-2; tentatively, D is TRBD2 (5 bases). V dropped 8 bases and J dropped 7 bases, with 10 bases sitting between them. The length of the CDR3 is 12 residues. Germline V lookup: CDR1 KGHDR, CDR2 SFDVKD. CDR3 amino acids: CATNGNDGELFF. CDR3 bases: TGTGCCACCAACGGGAATGACGGGGAGCTGTTTTTT.

This clonotype was seen repeatedly, ten times or more. V usage is TRBV5-6 and J usage is TRBJ1-5; D perhaps matches TRBD1 (6 bases). Germline V gives CDR1 SGHDT, CDR2 YYEEEE. The CDR3 spans 14 residues. The V and J ends lost 2 bases and 7 bases respectively, with 13 bases between them. CDR3 sequence (DNA): TGTGCCAGCAGCTTAGGGGGTATTAGCCAGCCCCAGCATTTT. Residues: CASSLGGISQPQHF.

This clonotype was observed a few times. V gene TRBV20-1 combines with J gene TRBJ2-7, with 10 bases identical to TRBD2. The germline V gene encodes CDR1 DFQATT and CDR2 SNEGSKA (reference sequence). V was pared by 6 bases and J by 1 base, with 6 bases of the junction left unmatched. CDR3 length equals 14 residues. The CDR3 nucleotides read TGCAGTGCGGCTAGCGGGAGTGATTCCTACGAGCAGTACTTC. Its protein product is CSAASGSDSYEQYF.

In this sample, this clonotype turned up a few times. The chain is built from TRBV6-2 or TRBV6-3 and TRBJ2-7; tentative D call: TRBD1 (6 bases). Germline CDR1 is MNHEY and CDR2 is SVGEGT. V gave up 6 bases and J gave up 1 base, with 10 bases separating them. The CDR3 consists of 13 residues. The CDR3 DNA reads TGTGCCAGCAGATATACAGGGTCCTACGAGCAGTACTTC. Amino acid sequence: CASRYTGSYEQYF.

V is TRBV12-3 or TRBV12-4 and J is TRBJ2-5, with D uncertain. This CDR3 is 11 amino acids long. Trimming cost V 3 bases and J 6 bases, with 5 bases left between them. The CDR3 sequence: CASSFEKTQYF. Written as DNA, the CDR3 is TGTGCCAGCAGTTTTGAAAAGACCCAGTACTTC.

This clonotype was observed a few times. DNA of the CDR3: TGTGCCAGCAGAATCTCCTACATGTACGAGCAGTACTTC. It yields the protein CASRISYMYEQYF. The chain joins TRBV7-8 to TRBJ2-7; D gene uncertain. The CDR3 runs 13 residues. V lost 6 bases and J lost 4, with 13 bases in between. Germline V gene data show CDR1 as SGHVS and CDR2 as FQNEAQ.

The gene calls are TRBV18 and TRBJ2-3, with D hard to call. V shed 2 bases and J shed 4 bases, with 10 bases lying between them. Germline V CDR1 and CDR2: KGHSH, LQKENI. CDR3 length equals 14 residues. The CDR3 loop reads CASSPSGGADTQYF. The DNA of the CDR3 is TGTGCCAGCTCACCAAGTGGTGGCGCAGATACGCAGTATTTT.

This chain uses TRBV4-2 with TRBJ2-4, with 7 bases identical to TRBD1. CDR1 is LGHNA, CDR2 YNFKEQ, per germline. V lost 1 base and J lost 5; bases outside the gene matches: 5. The CDR3 is 15 amino acids. CDR3 nucleotide sequence: TGTGCCAGCAGCCAAGCAGGGGGAAGCGAAAACATTCAGTACTTC. As protein: CASSQAGGSENIQYF.

This clonotype was counted many times. The chain carries TRBV6-2 or TRBV6-3 and TRBJ2-1; TRBD2 matches 11 bases. With 2 bases clipped from V and 4 bases from J, the junction kept 4 bases outside the gene matches. Germline V gives CDR1 MNHEY, CDR2 SVGEGT. This CDR3 has 16 amino acids. CDR3 coding DNA: TGTGCCAGCAGTTACCCGGGACTAGCGGAATACAATGAGCAGTTCTTC. This gives the protein CASSYPGLAEYNEQFF.

This clonotype was picked up many times. The gene calls are TRBV21-1 and TRBJ1-1; the table's D call, TRBD1, was not checked against the DNA. TRBV21-1 is an annotated pseudogene. The CDR3 is 16 residues long. The CDR3 DNA is TGTGCCAGCAGCAACACAGGGGGGGGAATGAACACTGAAGCTTTCTTT. Encoded protein: CASSNTGGGMNTEAFF.

The genes are TRBV7-2 and TRBJ2-3; a possible D gene is TRBD1 (6 bases). The CDR3 length is 15 residues. V was trimmed by 5 bases and J by 11 bases, leaving 23 bases between them. Germline V lookup: CDR1 SGHTA, CDR2 FQGNSA. The CDR3 protein is CASSPDWGQAVVQYF. The CDR3 DNA follows: TGTGCCAGCAGCCCAGACTGGGGGCAGGCTGTCGTGCAGTATTTT.

This chain connects TRBV11-2 to TRBJ1-2, with 7 bases aligning to TRBD1. With V trimmed by 5 bases and J by 4 bases, 1 base remained unmatched. CDR1 and CDR2 from the germline V gene are SGHAT and FQNNGV. The CDR3 covers 12 residues. The CDR3 protein is CASSQGGYGYTF. The CDR3 DNA sequence: TGTGCCAGCAGCCAGGGGGGCTATGGCTACACCTTC.

J is TRBJ2-2 and V is TRBV6-2 or TRBV6-3; D is ambiguous. Germline CDR1 MNHEY, CDR2 SVGEGT. The ends were cut back, 0 bases at V and 0 bases at J, with 23 bases in the middle. This CDR3 region has 21 residues. The CDR3 DNA follows: TGTGCCAGCAGTTACTCGAACTTAGGTTTCACGCGCCCCGCGAACACCGGGGAGCTGTTTTTT. Translated, it gives CASSYSNLGFTRPANTGELFF.

The sample holds a few counts of this clonotype. This sequence joins TRBV7-3 and TRBJ2-4; a weak D match, TRBD1 (6 bases). Germline V gene lookup returns CDR1 SGHTA and CDR2 FQGTGA. CDR3 length: 14 residues. V lost 2 bases to trimming and J lost 7 bases, with 12 bases between them. CDR3 DNA sequence: TGTGCCAGCAGCTTACAGGGGAGCGATAACATTCAGTACTTC. This translates into CASSLQGSDNIQYF.

The chain couples TRBV4-3 to TRBJ2-3; D is unclear. The CDR3 spans 17 residues. V was pared by 2 bases and J by 2 bases, with 17 bases between. Per the germline V gene, CDR1 is LGHNA and CDR2 is YSLEER. CDR3 bases: TGCGCCAGCAGCCAATTATCAAGCGACCTTTTCACAGATACGCAGTATTTT. It translates to CASSQLSSDLFTDTQYF.

V and J are TRBV6-1 and TRBJ2-7; D is perhaps TRBD2 (6 bases). The CDR3 covers 13 residues. The germline V and J ends were trimmed by 8 bases and 3 bases, with 14 bases remaining between them. Germline V gives CDR1 MNHNS, CDR2 SASEGT. The CDR3 DNA reads as TGTGCCAGCCGGGGGACCGGGCGCTACGAGCAGTACTTC. Encoded protein: CASRGTGRYEQYF.

The chain recombines TRBV4-3 with TRBJ1-2; D possibly corresponds to TRBD1 (6 bases). The CDR3 length is 15 residues. V was cut by 0 bases and J by 8 bases, with 16 bases left in between. Germline CDR1 and CDR2: LGHNA and YSLEER. As DNA, the CDR3 is TGCGCCAGCAGCCAAGATTTCGGGGGGCGTCCGGGCTACACCTTC. Residues: CASSQDFGGRPGYTF.

This clonotype was picked up many times. In DNA, the CDR3 is TGTGCCACCAGTGATTTGCAGGGGTATGGCTACACCTTC. As protein: CATSDLQGYGYTF. V and J are TRBV24-1 and TRBJ1-2; a possible D gene is TRBD1 (6 bases). Trimming took off 0 bases at V and 5 bases at J, with 6 bases between the two ends. The CDR3 length is 13 residues. Germline-derived CDR1 and CDR2 are KGHDR and SFDVKD.

In regard to this clonotype: At one end, the junction sequence differs from germline, possibly due to a read error. The J gene is TRBJ1-1, the V gene TRBV28; D unresolved. The germline V gene has CDR1 MDHEN and CDR2 SYDVKM. The CDR3 sequence is 13 residues long. The CDR3 loop is CARRARRATESFF. CDR3 sequence (DNA): TGTGCCCGGAGGGCGCGGCGGGCCACTGAATCTTTCTTT. The full variable domain, completed using reference TRBV28 and TRBJ1-1, is DVKVTQSSRYLVKRTGEKVFLECVQDMDHENMFWYRQDPGLGLRLIYFSYDVKMKEKGDIPEGYSVSREKKERFSLILESASTNQTSMYLCARRARRATESFFGQGTRLTVV.

The J gene is TRBJ2-3, the V gene TRBV6-1, with 9 bases aligning to TRBD1. The trim removed 8 bases at V and 5 bases at J, leaving 5 bases unmatched. The CDR3 covers 13 residues. Per the germline V gene, CDR1 is MNHNS and CDR2 is SASEGT. The CDR3 protein is CASGDRAGDTQYF. CDR3 DNA: TGTGCCAGCGGGGACAGGGCGGGAGATACGCAGTATTTT.

This clonotype was observed a few times. The gene calls are TRBV5-4 and TRBJ2-5, with D possibly being TRBD1 or TRBD2 (5 bases each). The germline gives CDR1 SGHNT, CDR2 YYREEE (reference sequence). There are 14 residues in the CDR3. Trimming removed 5 bases at V and 3 bases at J, with 14 bases between. The CDR3 region has the DNA TGTGCCAGCAGGGGGACGACTGGTGAAGAGACCCAGTACTTC. Encoded protein: CASRGTTGEETQYF.

The sample holds a few counts of this clonotype. The rearrangement uses TRBV9 and TRBJ2-7, with 14 bases fitting TRBD2. V trimming: 3 bases; J trimming: 3 bases; junction bases outside the gene matches: 8. The CDR3 spans 17 residues. Germline CDR1 and CDR2: SGDLS and YYNGEE. The CDR3 DNA follows: TGTGCCAGCAGCGGACAGACCGGGACTAGCGGGAGCTACGAGCAGTACTTC. Translating gives CASSGQTGTSGSYEQYF.

This clonotype was seen more than once but under ten times. V and J are TRBV7-3 and TRBJ2-1, with 9 bases identical to TRBD2. Germline CDR1 and CDR2: SGHTA and FQGTGA. The CDR3 is 15 amino acids. V dropped 1 base and J dropped 8; count of bases not matched to a gene: 6. CDR3 in DNA: TGTGCCAGCAGCTTAATAGCGGGAGAGCTCTATGAGCAGTTCTTC. Translating gives CASSLIAGELYEQFF. The full variable domain, completed using reference TRBV7-3 and TRBJ2-1, is GAGVSQTPSNKVTEKGKYVELRCDPISGHTALYWYRQSLGQGPEFLIYFQGTGAADDSGLPNDRFFAVRPEGSVSTLKIQRTERGDSAVYLCASSLIAGELYEQFFGPGTRLTVL.

The chain has TRBV5-1 and TRBJ2-7; possible D gene TRBD2, 5 bases. CDR3 length: 15 residues. Per germline, CDR1 SGHRS and CDR2 YFSETQ. The germline V and J ends were trimmed by 1 base and 3 bases, with 14 bases remaining between them. The CDR3 reads CASSLYGLRDYEQYF. DNA of the CDR3: TGCGCCAGCAGCTTGTACGGGTTGAGGGACTACGAGCAGTACTTC.

The chain combines TRBV18 with TRBJ1-1; D not certain. Germline V gives CDR1 KGHSH, CDR2 LQKENI. V was pared by 0 bases and J by 9 bases, with 8 bases between. The CDR3 runs 12 residues. CDR3 sequence: CASSPPEGKAFF. The CDR3 DNA reads TGTGCCAGCTCACCACCGGAAGGTAAAGCTTTCTTT.

The V call is TRBV5-1, the J call TRBJ2-7; 8 bases fit TRBD2. Germline V CDR1 and CDR2: SGHRS, YFSETQ. The CDR3 contains 14 residues. V dropped 0 bases and J dropped 5; count of bases not matched to a gene: 4. CDR3 sequence: CASSLVAGRDEQYF. DNA of the CDR3: TGCGCCAGCAGCTTGGTAGCGGGACGTGACGAGCAGTACTTC.

This sequence joins TRBV20-1 and TRBJ2-1; 12 bases match TRBD2. J gave up 10 bases and V 6 bases, and 7 bases lay outside the gene matches. CDR1 DFQATT and CDR2 SNEGSKA come from the germline V gene (reference sequence). The CDR3 extends over 13 amino acids. This CDR3 reads CSADASGRVEQFF. The CDR3 coding sequence is TGCAGTGCCGATGCTAGCGGGAGGGTCGAGCAGTTCTTC.

Many counts were recorded for this clonotype. The rearrangement uses TRBV6-2 or TRBV6-3 and TRBJ1-1; D is uncertain. V lost 6 bases, J lost 0 bases, and 26 bases lay in between. Germline values: CDR1 MNHEY, CDR2 SVGEGT. There are 19 residues in the CDR3. Written as DNA, the CDR3 is TGTGCCAGCAGATCACTTTCGCAGAGGGCAGCCAGATTGAACACTGAAGCTTTCTTT. Translation: CASRSLSQRAARLNTEAFF.